Below are 24 T cell receptor beta chains sequenced from a single sample in a study of T-cell memory formation after mild COVID-19 (dated by TCRdb to the early 2020s). To prepare the library, 5' RACE was applied. Data came from an Illumina NovaSeq 6000. The public sequencing data were trimmed at Q25 with fastp and processed into clonotypes with MiXCR by TCRdb, which kept only in-frame beta chains. Every CDR3 protein is listed once, alongside the most common genes and DNA of its rows. The table for this sample lists about 320,000 distinct CDR3 sequences; roughly an eighth of them were counted only once. Together, the top ten hold under 25% of the sample. Sample: PBMCs or a T cell subset sorted from them (not recorded which). The origin of the receptors is a man between 18 and 29 years old who had mild COVID-19 (a few samples of this study predate the infection). The sample titles of this study are shuffled in the database, so cell type and time point are left out; the donor was told from shared clones.

The table lists this clonotype with a few counts. This chain connects TRBV5-6 to TRBJ2-5; D remains unclear. Germline V lookup: CDR1 SGHDT, CDR2 YYEEEE. The CDR3 loop spans 15 amino acids. The CDR3 reads CLSSLERSFQETQYF. CDR3 DNA: TGTCTCAGCAGCTTGGAGAGGTCATTTCAAGAGACCCAGTACTTC.

This clonotype was seen ten or more times. The chain recombines TRBV5-1 with TRBJ1-1; D gene ambiguous. V was clipped by 0 bases and J by 1 base, with 7 bases between them. Germline-derived CDR1 and CDR2 are SGHRS and YFSETQ. The CDR3 loop spans 14 amino acids. CDR3 bases: TGCGCCAGCAGCTTGGAACCGACGAACACTGAAGCTTTCTTT. Protein sequence: CASSLEPTNTEAFF.

This clonotype was found a few times. Here the CDR3 reads CSARSGGQPQHF. CDR3 nucleotides: TGCAGTGCTAGATCTGGGGGTCAGCCCCAGCATTTT. The chain combines TRBV20-1 with TRBJ1-5, with D maybe TRBD1 (5 bases). Germline CDR1 is DFQATT and CDR2 is SNEGSKA (reference sequence). This CDR3 region has 12 residues. The germline V and J ends were trimmed by 2 bases and 6 bases, with 8 bases remaining between them.

This rearrangement joins TRBV6-5 to TRBJ1-2; 7 nucleotides match TRBD1. V dropped 7 bases and J dropped 4; count of bases not matched to a gene: 6. Germline CDR1 reads MNHEY; CDR2 reads SVGAGI. CDR3 length: 13 amino acids. CDR3 sequence (DNA): TGTGCCAGCAAACCGGGACAGCCCTATGGCTACACCTTC. Amino acids: CASKPGQPYGYTF.

The chain is built from TRBV6-2 or TRBV6-3 and TRBJ2-1, with 11 bases aligning to TRBD2. J gave up 8 bases and V 8 bases, and 8 bases lay outside the gene matches. CDR1 and CDR2 (germline): MNHEY, SVGEGT. The CDR3 covers 14 residues. CDR3 protein: CASERASGGYEQFF. In DNA form, the CDR3 reads TGTGCCAGCGAGAGGGCTAGCGGGGGGTATGAGCAGTTCTTC.

This clonotype turned up a few times. The genes are TRBV24-1 and TRBJ2-3; TRBD2 matches at 7 bases. Germline V lookup: CDR1 KGHDR, CDR2 SFDVKD. With 12 bases clipped from V and 0 bases from J, the junction kept 5 bases outside the gene matches. This CDR3 is built from 13 residues. CDR3 bases: TGTGCCGTCAGGGAGGGAAGCACAGATACGCAGTATTTT. Encoded protein: CAVREGSTDTQYF.

This rearrangement joins TRBV7-9 to TRBJ1-2; 7 bases are a match to TRBD1. The CDR3 extends over 17 amino acids. Germline V gene sequence: CDR1 SEHNR, CDR2 FQNEAQ (reference sequence). With 7 bases clipped from V and 0 bases from J, the junction kept 14 bases outside the gene matches. The CDR3 loop is CASTVWEGAIPNYGYTF. The CDR3 coding sequence is TGTGCCAGCACCGTCTGGGAGGGGGCCATCCCTAACTATGGCTACACCTTC.

This clonotype has ten or more counts. The chain combines TRBV11-2 with TRBJ2-5, with 10 nucleotides matching TRBD2. The junction had 2 bases not matched to a gene; V was cut back by 3 bases and J by 1 base. Per germline, CDR1 SGHAT and CDR2 FQNNGV. The CDR3 length is 15 residues. Written as DNA, the CDR3 is TGTGCCAGCAGCTTCAGCGGGGGGGTCCAAGAGACCCAGTACTTC. Translating gives CASSFSGGVQETQYF. Based on the CDR3 plus reference TRBV11-2 and TRBJ2-5, the full variable domain is EAGVAQSPRYKIIEKRQSVAFWCNPISGHATLYWYQQILGQGPKLLIQFQNNGVVDDSQLPKDRFSAERLKGVDSTLKIQPAKLEDSAVYLCASSFSGGVQETQYFGPGTRLLVL.

This clonotype was seen repeatedly, ten times or more. The chain combines TRBV11-2 with TRBJ1-6; D is uncertain. The CDR3 covers 12 residues. V was clipped by 2 bases and J by 15 bases, with 11 bases between them. The germline V gene encodes CDR1 SGHAT and CDR2 FQNNGV. CDR3 in DNA: TGTGCCAGCAGCTTACCGTCGTCAGGCCTCCACTTT. Protein sequence: CASSLPSSGLHF.

The chain combines TRBV7-8 with TRBJ1-1, with 8 bases aligning to TRBD1. The CDR3 runs 14 residues. The V gene's germline CDR1 is SGHVS and CDR2 FQNEAQ. V gave up 4 bases and J gave up 4 bases; unmatched junction bases: 5. CDR3 sequence (DNA): TGTGCCAGCAGCTCTCTCCAGGGGGCCACTGAAGCTTTCTTT. Its protein is CASSSLQGATEAFF. Full variable domain (outside the CDR3, taken from reference TRBV7-8 and TRBJ1-1): GAGVSQSPRYKVAKRGQDVALRCDPISGHVSLFWYQQALGQGPEFLTYFQNEAQLDKSGLPSDRFFAERPEGSVSTLKIQRTQQEDSAVYLCASSSLQGATEAFFGQGTRLTVV.

This clonotype was counted ten times or more. The rearrangement uses TRBV5-1 and TRBJ1-1; D perhaps matches TRBD1 (5 bases). Germline V lookup: CDR1 SGHRS, CDR2 YFSETQ. With 7 bases removed from V and 0 bases from J, the gap between germline ends came to 16 bases. The CDR3 contains 15 residues. The CDR3 loop reads CASSIPGRMNTEAFF. The CDR3 DNA reads as TGCGCCAGCTCCATTCCGGGGCGAATGAACACTGAAGCTTTCTTT.

The V and J genes are TRBV10-2 and TRBJ2-7, with 7 bases identical to TRBD1. V trimming: 2 bases; J trimming: 4 bases; junction bases outside the gene matches: 8. Germline CDR1 WSHSY, CDR2 SAAADI. The CDR3 contains 15 residues. CDR3 protein: CASSEPPGQKYEQYF. The DNA of the CDR3 is TGCGCCAGCAGTGAGCCTCCGGGACAGAAATACGAGCAGTACTTC.

The chain has TRBV7-9 and TRBJ2-1; 9 nucleotides agree with TRBD1. The CDR3 spans 14 residues. Germline V gene lookup returns CDR1 SEHNR and CDR2 FQNEAQ (reference sequence). Germline trimming cut 4 bases from V and 12 bases from J; bases unmatched to any gene: 10. The CDR3 DNA sequence: TGTGCCAGCAGCTCCTGGGACAGGGAAGAAGGGCAGTTCTTC. As protein: CASSSWDREEGQFF.

The chain employs TRBV20-1 and TRBJ2-2; no definite D call. The CDR3 length is 13 residues. V was clipped by 8 bases and J by 3 bases, with 13 bases between them. Germline V gene data show CDR1 as DFQATT and CDR2 as SNEGSKA (reference sequence). The CDR3 loop is CSCEQLYTGELFF. DNA for the CDR3: TGCAGTTGCGAGCAACTATACACCGGGGAGCTGTTTTTT.

The V call is TRBV27, the J call TRBJ2-7; either TRBD1 or TRBD2 may fit D (5 bases each). Trimming pared 8 bases from V and 3 bases from J, leaving 17 bases between. The CDR3 is made up of 14 amino acids. Germline-derived CDR1 and CDR2 are MNHEY and SMNVEV (reference sequence). The CDR3 spells CASRIGTPNYEQYF. The CDR3 DNA is TGTGCCAGCCGAATCGGGACCCCAAACTACGAGCAGTACTTC.

This clonotype was seen only a few times. The chain is built from TRBV19 and TRBJ1-2, with TRBD1 identical over 7 bases. The CDR3 loop spans 14 amino acids. V gave up 6 bases and J gave up 4 bases; unmatched junction bases: 8. The germline gives CDR1 LNHDA, CDR2 SQIVND (reference sequence). The CDR3 protein is CASSNMGQSYGYTF. In DNA form, the CDR3 reads TGTGCCAGTAGCAATATGGGACAGAGCTATGGCTACACCTTC.

This clonotype was observed at least ten times. The chain carries TRBV12-5 and TRBJ2-5; 8 bases match TRBD2. The CDR3 loop spans 16 amino acids. Germline loops: CDR1 LGHNT, CDR2 FRNRAP. V lost 2 bases and J lost 4; bases outside the gene matches: 9. The chain's CDR3 is CASGLTPGLGGETQYF. CDR3 coding DNA: TGTGCTAGTGGTTTGACCCCGGGACTAGGGGGAGAGACCCAGTACTTC.

This clonotype was seen a handful of times. The chain combines TRBV7-2 with TRBJ2-5; D is perhaps TRBD2 (6 bases). Trimming stripped 8 bases from V and 5 bases from J, with 12 bases between. The CDR3 spans 12 residues. Germline V gene data show CDR1 as SGHTA and CDR2 as FQGNSA. The CDR3 DNA reads as TGTGCCAGCCGCCAAGGAGGGGAGACCCAGTACTTC. It codes for CASRQGGETQYF.

This clonotype was detected only a few times. The chain employs TRBV11-2 and TRBJ1-3; D is ambiguous. Germline CDR1 is SGHAT and CDR2 is FQNNGV. The CDR3 length is 16 residues. V was shortened by 1 base and J by 3 bases, with 13 bases between the two germline ends. CDR3 DNA: TGTGCCAGCAGCTTAGGTGCAGCCGGGGATGGAAACACCATATATTTT. The encoded protein is CASSLGAAGDGNTIYF.

This clonotype appeared a few times. The V gene is TRBV15, the J gene TRBJ2-5; possibly TRBD1 or TRBD2 for D (5 bases each). The CDR3 covers 14 residues. V lost 4 bases, J lost 2 bases, and 11 bases lay in between. Germline V CDR1 and CDR2: LNHNV, YYDKDF (reference sequence). This chain's CDR3 is CATSKQGRQETQYF. The CDR3 DNA is TGTGCCACCAGCAAGCAGGGACGGCAAGAGACCCAGTACTTC.

This clonotype was found many times. The J gene is TRBJ1-2, the V gene TRBV5-1; D is possibly TRBD1 (6 bases). This CDR3 is built from 13 residues. The V and J ends lost 0 bases and 3 bases respectively, with 6 bases between them. Germline V gives CDR1 SGHRS, CDR2 YFSETQ. For the CDR3, the DNA is TGCGCCAGCAGCTTGGGACAGGACTATGGCTACACCTTC. The encoded protein is CASSLGQDYGYTF.

This clonotype has more than one count but fewer than ten. The chain carries TRBV27 and TRBJ2-7; 9 bases agree with TRBD1. J gave up 6 bases and V 6 bases, and 9 bases lay outside the gene matches. Germline lookup yields CDR1 MNHEY and CDR2 SMNVEV (reference sequence). The CDR3 covers 14 residues. For the CDR3, the DNA is TGTGCCAGCAGAACCGGGACAGGGTCTGGCGAGCAGTACGTC. Translated, it gives CASRTGTGSGEQYV.

This clonotype was picked up many times. The chain recombines TRBV12-3 or TRBV12-4 with TRBJ1-2; a weak D match, TRBD1 (5 bases). The CDR3 has 15 amino acids. V lost 1 base to trimming and J lost 2 bases, with 11 bases between them. The CDR3 DNA follows: TGTGCCAGCAGTTTAGTATTGCGGGGGAACTATGGCTACACCTTC. Protein: CASSLVLRGNYGYTF.

J is TRBJ2-7 and V is TRBV7-2; 8 nucleotides align to TRBD1. This CDR3 contains 15 residues. Germline V gene sequence: CDR1 SGHTA, CDR2 FQGNSA. The J segment lost 3 bases and the V segment lost 1 base, leaving 5 bases of the junction unmatched. The CDR3 nucleotides read TGTGCCAGCAGCTTAGGGCCAGGGGGCTTCTACGAGCAGTACTTC. Translated: CASSLGPGGFYEQYF.